Listed here is a single T cell receptor beta chain. The data are from a study of T cell responses to AZD1222 COVID-19 vaccine. Some clones are missing from TCRdb's copy, which holds only in-frame ones; the method was immunoSEQ multiplex PCR. The sample yields 80,000 or so clones, about 83% seen once. The CDR3 consists of 14 residues. CDR1 and CDR2 from the germline V gene are SNHLY and FYNNEI. The V gene lost 1 base and the J gene lost 4 bases, with 9 bases spanning the gap. The sequencing here drew on peripheral blood, taken 28 days after the second dose of the MenACWY control vaccine. This sequence was found in an adult who received the MenACWY meningococcal vaccine as a control. The chain has TRBV2 and TRBJ2-3, with a tentative D call TRBD1 (5 bases). The CDR3 sequence: CASSEGTRPDTQYF. The CDR3, as DNA: TGTGCCAGCAGTGAAGGGACACGCCCAGATACGCAGTATTTT.